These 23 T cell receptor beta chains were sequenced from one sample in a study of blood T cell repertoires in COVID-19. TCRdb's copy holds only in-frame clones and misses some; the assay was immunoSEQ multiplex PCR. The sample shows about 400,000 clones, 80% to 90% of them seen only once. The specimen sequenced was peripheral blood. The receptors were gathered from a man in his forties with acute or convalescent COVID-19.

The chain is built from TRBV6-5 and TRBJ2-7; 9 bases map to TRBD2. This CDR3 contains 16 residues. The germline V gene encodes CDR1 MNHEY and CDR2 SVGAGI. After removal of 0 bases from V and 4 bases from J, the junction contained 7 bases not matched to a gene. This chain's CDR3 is CASSYSSSGRFYEQYF. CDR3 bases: TGTGCCAGCAGTTACTCGAGTAGCGGGAGATTTTACGAGCAGTACTTC.

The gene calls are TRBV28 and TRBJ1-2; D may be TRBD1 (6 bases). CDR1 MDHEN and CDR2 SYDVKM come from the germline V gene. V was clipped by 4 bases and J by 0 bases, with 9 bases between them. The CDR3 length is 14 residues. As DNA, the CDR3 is TGTGCCAGCAGTTCCTACAGGGCTAACTATGGCTACACCTTC. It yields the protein CASSSYRANYGYTF.

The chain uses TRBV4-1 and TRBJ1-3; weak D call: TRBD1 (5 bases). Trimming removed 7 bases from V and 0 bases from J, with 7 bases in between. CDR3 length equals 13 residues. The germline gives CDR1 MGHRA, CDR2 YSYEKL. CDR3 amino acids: CASTGGSGNTIYF. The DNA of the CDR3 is TGCGCCAGCACGGGGGGCTCTGGAAACACCATATATTTT.

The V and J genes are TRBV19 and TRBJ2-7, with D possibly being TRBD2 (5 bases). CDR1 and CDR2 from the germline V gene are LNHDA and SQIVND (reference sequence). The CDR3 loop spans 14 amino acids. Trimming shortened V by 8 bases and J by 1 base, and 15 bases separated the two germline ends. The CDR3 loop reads CASSLWGDSYEQYF. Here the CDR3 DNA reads TGTGCCAGTTCCCTTTGGGGAGATTCCTACGAGCAGTACTTC.

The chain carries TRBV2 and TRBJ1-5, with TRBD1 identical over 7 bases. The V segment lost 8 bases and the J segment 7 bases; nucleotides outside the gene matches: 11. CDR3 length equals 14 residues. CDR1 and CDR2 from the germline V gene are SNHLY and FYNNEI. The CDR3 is CASETGRSGQPQHF. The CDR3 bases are TGTGCCAGCGAGACAGGGCGAAGCGGACAGCCCCAGCATTTT.

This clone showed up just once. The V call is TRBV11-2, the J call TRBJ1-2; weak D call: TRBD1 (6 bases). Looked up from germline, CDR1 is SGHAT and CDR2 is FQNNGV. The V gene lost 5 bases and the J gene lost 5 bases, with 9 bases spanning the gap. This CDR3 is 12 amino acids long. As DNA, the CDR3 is TGTGCCAGCAGCGCGGACAGATATGGCTACACCTTC. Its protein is CASSADRYGYTF.

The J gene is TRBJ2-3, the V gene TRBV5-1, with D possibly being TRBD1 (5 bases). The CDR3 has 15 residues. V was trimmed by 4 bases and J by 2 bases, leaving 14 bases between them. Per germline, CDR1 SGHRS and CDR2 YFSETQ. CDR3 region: CASSNDGHNTDTQYF. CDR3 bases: TGCGCCAGCAGCAATGACGGACACAACACAGATACGCAGTATTTT. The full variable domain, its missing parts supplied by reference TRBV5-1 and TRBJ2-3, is KAGVTQTPRYLIKTRGQQVTLSCSPISGHRSVSWYQQTPGQGLQFLFEYFSETQRNKGNFPGRFSGRQFSNSRSEMNVSTLELGDSALYLCASSNDGHNTDTQYFGPGTRLTVL.

This chain's CDR3 is CASSDPLPSTSGGFEELFF. The CDR3 DNA sequence: TGTGCCAGCAGCGACCCGTTACCGTCAACTAGCGGGGGTTTTGAGGAGCTGTTTTTT. The chain joins TRBV9 to TRBJ2-2; TRBD2 matches at 11 bases. V was clipped by 3 bases and J by 10 bases; unmatched bases: 20. The CDR3 consists of 19 residues. Germline V gene sequence: CDR1 SGDLS, CDR2 YYNGEE.

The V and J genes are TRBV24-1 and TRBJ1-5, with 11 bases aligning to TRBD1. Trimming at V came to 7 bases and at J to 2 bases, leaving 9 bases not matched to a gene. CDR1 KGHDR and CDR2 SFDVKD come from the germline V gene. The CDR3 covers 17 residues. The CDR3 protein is CATRNRTGGAGNQPQHF. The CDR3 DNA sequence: TGTGCCACCAGGAACCGGACAGGGGGCGCGGGCAATCAGCCCCAGCATTTT.

This CDR3 reads CASSRLPDRVESYEQYF. As DNA, the CDR3 is TGTGCCAGCAGCCGCCTCCCGGACAGGGTTGAGTCCTACGAGCAGTACTTC. The chain recombines TRBV4-2 with TRBJ2-7; TRBD1 agrees at 8 bases. CDR3 length: 17 amino acids. CDR1 LGHNA and CDR2 YNFKEQ come from the germline V gene. The junction had 12 bases not matched to a gene; V was cut back by 4 bases and J by 1 base.

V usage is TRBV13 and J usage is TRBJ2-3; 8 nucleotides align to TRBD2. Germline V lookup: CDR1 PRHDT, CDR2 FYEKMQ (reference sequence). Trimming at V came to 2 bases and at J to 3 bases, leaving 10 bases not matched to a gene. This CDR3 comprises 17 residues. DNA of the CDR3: TGTGCCAGCAGCTTAAGATCGGGCGGGAGGCAAACAGATACGCAGTATTTT. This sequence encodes CASSLRSGGRQTDTQYF.

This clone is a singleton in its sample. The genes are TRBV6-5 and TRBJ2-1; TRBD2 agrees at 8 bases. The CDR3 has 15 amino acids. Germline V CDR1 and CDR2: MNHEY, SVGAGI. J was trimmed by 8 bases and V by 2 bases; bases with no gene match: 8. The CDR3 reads CASSYSRGGVDEQFF. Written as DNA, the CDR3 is TGTGCCAGCAGTTACAGCCGGGGGGGCGTCGATGAGCAGTTCTTC.

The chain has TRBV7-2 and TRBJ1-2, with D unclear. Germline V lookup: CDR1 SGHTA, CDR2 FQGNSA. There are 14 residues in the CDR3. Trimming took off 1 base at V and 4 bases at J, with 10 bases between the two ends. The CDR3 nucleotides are TGTGCCAGCAGCTTAGGTAATGCAGTCTATGGCTACACCTTC. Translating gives CASSLGNAVYGYTF.

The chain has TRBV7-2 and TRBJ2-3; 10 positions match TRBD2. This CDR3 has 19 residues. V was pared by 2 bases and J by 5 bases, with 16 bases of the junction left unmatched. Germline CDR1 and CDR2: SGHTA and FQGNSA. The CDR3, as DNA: TGTGCCAGCAGCTTACTTGGGCTAGCGGGGGTTTACAACGGAGATACGCAGTATTTT. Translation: CASSLLGLAGVYNGDTQYF.

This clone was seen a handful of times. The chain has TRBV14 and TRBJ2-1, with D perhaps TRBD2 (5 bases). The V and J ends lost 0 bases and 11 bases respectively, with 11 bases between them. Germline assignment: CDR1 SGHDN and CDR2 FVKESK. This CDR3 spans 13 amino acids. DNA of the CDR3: TGTGCCAGCAGCCAAGATCGGGATAGTAAGCAGTTCTTC. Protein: CASSQDRDSKQFF.

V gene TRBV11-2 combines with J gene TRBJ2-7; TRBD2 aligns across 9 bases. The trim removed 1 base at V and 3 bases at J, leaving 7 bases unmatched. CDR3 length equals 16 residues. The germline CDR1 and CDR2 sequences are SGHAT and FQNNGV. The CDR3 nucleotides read TGTGCCAGCAGCTTAGGATCTAGCGGGACGTACTACGAGCAGTACTTC. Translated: CASSLGSSGTYYEQYF.

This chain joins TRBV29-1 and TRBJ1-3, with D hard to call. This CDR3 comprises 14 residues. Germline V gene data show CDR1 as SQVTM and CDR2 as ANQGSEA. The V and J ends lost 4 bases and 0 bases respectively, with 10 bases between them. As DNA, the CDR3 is TGCAGCGTTGGAGGGCGCAACTCTGGAAACACCATATATTTT. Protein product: CSVGGRNSGNTIYF.

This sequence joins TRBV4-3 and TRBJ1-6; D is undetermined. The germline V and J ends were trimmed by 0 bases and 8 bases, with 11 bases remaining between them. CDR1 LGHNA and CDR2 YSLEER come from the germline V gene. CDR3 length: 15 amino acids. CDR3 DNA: TGCGCCAGCAGCCAAGATGTGGGCAGTTATTCACCCCTCCACTTT. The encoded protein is CASSQDVGSYSPLHF.

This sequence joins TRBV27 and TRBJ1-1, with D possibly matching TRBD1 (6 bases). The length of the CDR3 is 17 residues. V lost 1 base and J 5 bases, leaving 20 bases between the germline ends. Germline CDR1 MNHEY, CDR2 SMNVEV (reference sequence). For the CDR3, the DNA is TGTGCCAGCAGTTTATTTACAGGGATGAGAAGGAGAACTGAAGCTTTCTTT. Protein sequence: CASSLFTGMRRRTEAFF.

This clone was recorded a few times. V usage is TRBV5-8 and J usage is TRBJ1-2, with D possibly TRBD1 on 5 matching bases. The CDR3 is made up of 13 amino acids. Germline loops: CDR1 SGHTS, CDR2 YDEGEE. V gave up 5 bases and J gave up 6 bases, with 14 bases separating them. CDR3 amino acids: CASSYLQGNGYTF. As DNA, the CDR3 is TGTGCCAGCAGTTACCTCCAGGGAAATGGCTACACCTTC.

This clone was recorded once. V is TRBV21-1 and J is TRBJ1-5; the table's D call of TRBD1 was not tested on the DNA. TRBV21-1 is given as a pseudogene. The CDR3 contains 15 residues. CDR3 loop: CASSTRQGFSQPQHF. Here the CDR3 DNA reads TGTGCCAGCAGCACCCGACAGGGGTTCAGTCAGCCCCAGCATTTT.

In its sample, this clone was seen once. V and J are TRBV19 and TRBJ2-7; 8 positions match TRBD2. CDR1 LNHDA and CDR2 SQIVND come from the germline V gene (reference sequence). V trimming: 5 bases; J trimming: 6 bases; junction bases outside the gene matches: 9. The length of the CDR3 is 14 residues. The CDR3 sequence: CASSLVGRAPEQYF. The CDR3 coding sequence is TGTGCCAGTAGTCTCGTCGGGAGGGCCCCCGAGCAGTACTTC.

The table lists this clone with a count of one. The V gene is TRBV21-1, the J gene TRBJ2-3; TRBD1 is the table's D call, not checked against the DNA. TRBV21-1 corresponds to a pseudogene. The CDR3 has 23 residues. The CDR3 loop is CASSAVGTPLTPNKLPRTDTQYF. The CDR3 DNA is TGTGCCAGCAGCGCAGTCGGGACACCGCTTACCCCAAACAAATTACCAAGGACAGATACGCAGTATTTT.